The 20 T cell receptor beta chains below all came from one sample that was sequenced in a study of OX40 agonist ivuxolimab in advanced cancers. Produced via immunoSEQ multiplex PCR; TCRdb's table is partial and in-frame only. Of roughly 100,000 clones listed, approximately 93% were seen once; the top ten hold around 0.25%. The sequencing here drew on CD4+ or CD8+ T cells sorted from blood, taken in a trial of the OX40 agonist ivuxolimab. The receptors derive from an adult with an advanced solid tumor such as melanoma, head and neck, liver or kidney cancer.

This clone is a singleton in its sample. The chain links TRBV28 to TRBJ1-3; 9 bases agree with TRBD1. J was trimmed by 2 bases and V by 7 bases; bases with no gene match: 6. The germline CDR1 and CDR2 sequences are MDHEN and SYDVKM. CDR3 length equals 15 residues. The CDR3 loop is CASITGGFPGNTIYF. The DNA for the CDR3 is TGTGCCAGCATCACAGGGGGCTTTCCTGGAAACACCATATATTTT. The variable domain in full, completed from reference TRBV28 and TRBJ1-3, reads DVKVTQSSRYLVKRTGEKVFLECVQDMDHENMFWYRQDPGLGLRLIYFSYDVKMKEKGDIPEGYSVSREKKERFSLILESASTNQTSMYLCASITGGFPGNTIYFGEGSWLTVV.

The chain links TRBV11-3 to TRBJ2-3; 9 nucleotides match TRBD2. Germline V gene data show CDR1 as SGHNT and CDR2 as YENEEA. This CDR3 has 17 amino acids. The ends lost 2 bases at V and 2 bases at J; junction bases unmatched: 8. Here the CDR3 reads CASSLLGSGRATDTQYF. The CDR3 DNA follows: TGTGCCAGCAGCTTATTGGGTAGCGGGAGAGCCACAGATACGCAGTATTTT. Together with reference TRBV11-3 and TRBJ2-3, the CDR3 gives the full variable domain: EAGVVQSPRYKIIEKKQPVAFWCNPISGHNTLYWYLQNLGQGPELLIRYENEEAVDDSQLPKDRFSAERLKGVDSTLKIQPAELGDSAVYLCASSLLGSGRATDTQYFGPGTRLTVL.

The chain couples TRBV7-2 to TRBJ1-2; D gene ambiguous. This CDR3 is 13 amino acids long. CDR1 is SGHTA and CDR2 is FQGNSA in the germline V gene. The V and J ends lost 5 bases and 9 bases respectively, with 16 bases between them. This CDR3 reads CASSRPPDGSYTF. CDR3 in DNA: TGTGCCAGCAGCCGCCCTCCCGACGGGAGCTACACCTTC.

The chain couples TRBV7-2 to TRBJ2-3; D remains ambiguous. This CDR3 is 15 amino acids long. Trimming shortened V by 0 bases and J by 0 bases, and 7 bases separated the two germline ends. The germline gives CDR1 SGHTA, CDR2 FQGNSA. The CDR3 loop is CASSLAGRSTDTQYF. In DNA form, the CDR3 reads TGTGCCAGCAGCTTAGCGGGCCGGAGCACAGATACGCAGTATTTT.

This rearrangement joins TRBV7-3 to TRBJ2-3; no firm D call. V was trimmed by 2 bases and J by 0 bases, leaving 9 bases between them. There are 15 residues in the CDR3. Germline CDR1 is SGHTA and CDR2 is FQGTGA. CDR3: CASSLRRSSTDTQYF. In nucleotides, the CDR3 is TGTGCCAGCAGCTTACGCAGATCTAGCACAGATACGCAGTATTTT.

The chain employs TRBV28 and TRBJ1-2, with 11 bases aligning to TRBD1. Germline values: CDR1 MDHEN, CDR2 SYDVKM. The CDR3 contains 14 residues. The V gene end was trimmed by 4 bases and the J gene end by 8 bases; junction bases not matched to a gene: 6. The CDR3, as DNA: TGTGCCAGCAGTTACCTGGACAGGGGGCAGGGCTACACCTTC. This encodes CASSYLDRGQGYTF.

Concerning this clone: Other DNA variants within this sample encode the same CDR3. The genes are TRBV28 and TRBJ1-5; possibly TRBD1 for D (6 bases). V shed 6 bases and J shed 6 bases, with 15 bases lying between them. The germline CDR1 and CDR2 sequences are MDHEN and SYDVKM. This CDR3 spans 14 amino acids. The CDR3 loop reads CASRYGGAGQPQHF. The CDR3, as DNA: TGTGCCAGCAGATACGGGGGGGCGGGTCAGCCCCAGCATTTT.

The V and J genes are TRBV28 and TRBJ1-2, with TRBD1 as a possible D gene (5 bases). Per germline, CDR1 MDHEN and CDR2 SYDVKM. CDR3 size: 14 residues. The V end was cut by 3 bases, the J end by 6 bases, with 14 bases between. The CDR3 DNA reads TGTGCCAGCAGTTTTTATCCGGGGCGGGATGGCTACACCTTC. Residues: CASSFYPGRDGYTF.

This chain connects TRBV28 to TRBJ2-3; 9 bases align to TRBD2. The V gene end was trimmed by 4 bases and the J gene end by 3 bases; junction bases not matched to a gene: 5. Germline V lookup: CDR1 MDHEN, CDR2 SYDVKM. CDR3 length equals 15 residues. The DNA of the CDR3 is TGTGCCAGCAGTTCGTTAGCGGGGGTGACAGATACGCAGTATTTT. Translated, it gives CASSSLAGVTDTQYF.

The V call is TRBV7-8, the J call TRBJ1-2; no reliable D call. The CDR3 spans 15 residues. Per the germline V gene, CDR1 is SGHVS and CDR2 is FQNEAQ. The V gene lost 4 bases and the J gene lost 6 bases, with 18 bases spanning the gap. CDR3 residues: CASSSYGVEADGYTF. CDR3 sequence (DNA): TGTGCCAGCAGCTCGTATGGGGTTGAGGCTGATGGCTACACCTTC.

For this clone: Germline and junction disagree at one end, which may indicate a read error. The chain is built from TRBV7-7 and TRBJ2-1; TRBD2 matches at 13 bases. Germline CDR1 SSHAT, CDR2 FNYEAQ (reference sequence). The CDR3 is 14 residues long. CDR3 DNA: TGTGCTAGCAGCTTAGGACTAGCGGGGGATGAGCAGTTCTTC. Residues: CASSLGLAGDEQFF.

The chain employs TRBV28 and TRBJ1-1, with D unclear. V dropped 5 bases and J dropped 3 bases, with 19 bases sitting between them. This CDR3 is built from 16 residues. CDR1 and CDR2 from the germline V gene are MDHEN and SYDVKM. CDR3 coding DNA: TGTGCCAGCAGTCCGCCCCCGGGCCGGGCTCACACTGAAGCTTTCTTT. Protein sequence: CASSPPPGRAHTEAFF.

Only one count was recorded for this clone. The chain employs TRBV5-1 and TRBJ2-1; TRBD2 aligns across 9 bases. Germline-derived CDR1 and CDR2 are SGHRS and YFSETQ. This CDR3 has 16 amino acids. The junction had 7 bases not matched to a gene; V was cut back by 0 bases and J by 6 bases. CDR3 region: CASSLGFGGRANEQFF. DNA of the CDR3: TGCGCCAGCAGCTTGGGGTTTGGCGGGAGGGCCAATGAGCAGTTCTTC.

Concerning this clone: The sample has other DNA sequences that encode this CDR3 too. The CDR3 region has the DNA TGTGCCAGCAGTGGACTAGCGGGACCCACAGATACGCAGTATTTT. Its protein product is CASSGLAGPTDTQYF. V gene TRBV2 combines with J gene TRBJ2-3; 11 bases fit TRBD2. Losses at the gene ends were 4 bases for V and 2 bases for J; bases not matched to a gene: 2. The CDR3 consists of 15 residues. Germline CDR1 SNHLY, CDR2 FYNNEI.

V is TRBV5-6 and J is TRBJ2-3; D is uncertain. The germline V gene encodes CDR1 SGHDT and CDR2 YYEEEE. Trimming stripped 0 bases from V and 4 bases from J, with 9 bases between. CDR3 length equals 14 residues. CDR3 protein: CASSLVIAPDTQYF. CDR3 DNA sequence: TGTGCCAGCAGCTTGGTAATAGCCCCAGATACGCAGTATTTT.

The chain couples TRBV15 to TRBJ2-5; 8 bases map to TRBD1. CDR1 is LNHNV and CDR2 is YYDKDF in the germline V gene (reference sequence). This CDR3 has 15 residues. The junction had 6 bases not matched to a gene; V was cut back by 1 base and J by 5 bases. CDR3 bases: TGTGCCACCAGCAGAGCAGACAGGGGTCAGGAGACCCAGTACTTC. Protein sequence: CATSRADRGQETQYF.

V gene TRBV5-4 combines with J gene TRBJ2-3, with 9 nucleotides matching TRBD2. Germline V lookup: CDR1 SGHNT, CDR2 YYREEE (reference sequence). The CDR3 extends over 16 amino acids. J gave up 2 bases and V 0 bases, and 4 bases lay outside the gene matches. CDR3 region: CASSLGLAGSTDTQYF. The CDR3 bases are TGTGCCAGCAGCTTGGGGCTAGCGGGATCCACAGATACGCAGTATTTT.

The V and J genes are TRBV6-5 and TRBJ1-5, with 7 bases matching TRBD1. V was pared by 6 bases and J by 7 bases, with 6 bases of the junction left unmatched. CDR3 length equals 13 residues. The germline V gene has CDR1 MNHEY and CDR2 SVGAGI. For the CDR3, the DNA is TGTGCCAGCAGCACAGGGGCAGGGCAGCCCCAGCATTTT. Residues: CASSTGAGQPQHF.

This clone was observed a few times. The chain employs TRBV28 and TRBJ1-1; a possible D gene is TRBD1 (5 bases). V was pared by 6 bases and J by 7 bases, with 9 bases between. The length of the CDR3 is 11 residues. Germline lookup yields CDR1 MDHEN and CDR2 SYDVKM. DNA for the CDR3: TGTGCCAGCAGACAGGTTCTTGAAGCTTTCTTT. This codes for CASRQVLEAFF.

The J gene is TRBJ1-3, the V gene TRBV4-3; D ambiguous. This CDR3 is built from 17 residues. In germline, CDR1 is LGHNA, CDR2 YSLEER. Trimming pared 3 bases from V and 2 bases from J, leaving 17 bases between. For the CDR3, the DNA is TGCGCCAGCAGCCACAACCTTGGGGTATTGACTGGAAACACCATATATTTT. Its translation is CASSHNLGVLTGNTIYF.